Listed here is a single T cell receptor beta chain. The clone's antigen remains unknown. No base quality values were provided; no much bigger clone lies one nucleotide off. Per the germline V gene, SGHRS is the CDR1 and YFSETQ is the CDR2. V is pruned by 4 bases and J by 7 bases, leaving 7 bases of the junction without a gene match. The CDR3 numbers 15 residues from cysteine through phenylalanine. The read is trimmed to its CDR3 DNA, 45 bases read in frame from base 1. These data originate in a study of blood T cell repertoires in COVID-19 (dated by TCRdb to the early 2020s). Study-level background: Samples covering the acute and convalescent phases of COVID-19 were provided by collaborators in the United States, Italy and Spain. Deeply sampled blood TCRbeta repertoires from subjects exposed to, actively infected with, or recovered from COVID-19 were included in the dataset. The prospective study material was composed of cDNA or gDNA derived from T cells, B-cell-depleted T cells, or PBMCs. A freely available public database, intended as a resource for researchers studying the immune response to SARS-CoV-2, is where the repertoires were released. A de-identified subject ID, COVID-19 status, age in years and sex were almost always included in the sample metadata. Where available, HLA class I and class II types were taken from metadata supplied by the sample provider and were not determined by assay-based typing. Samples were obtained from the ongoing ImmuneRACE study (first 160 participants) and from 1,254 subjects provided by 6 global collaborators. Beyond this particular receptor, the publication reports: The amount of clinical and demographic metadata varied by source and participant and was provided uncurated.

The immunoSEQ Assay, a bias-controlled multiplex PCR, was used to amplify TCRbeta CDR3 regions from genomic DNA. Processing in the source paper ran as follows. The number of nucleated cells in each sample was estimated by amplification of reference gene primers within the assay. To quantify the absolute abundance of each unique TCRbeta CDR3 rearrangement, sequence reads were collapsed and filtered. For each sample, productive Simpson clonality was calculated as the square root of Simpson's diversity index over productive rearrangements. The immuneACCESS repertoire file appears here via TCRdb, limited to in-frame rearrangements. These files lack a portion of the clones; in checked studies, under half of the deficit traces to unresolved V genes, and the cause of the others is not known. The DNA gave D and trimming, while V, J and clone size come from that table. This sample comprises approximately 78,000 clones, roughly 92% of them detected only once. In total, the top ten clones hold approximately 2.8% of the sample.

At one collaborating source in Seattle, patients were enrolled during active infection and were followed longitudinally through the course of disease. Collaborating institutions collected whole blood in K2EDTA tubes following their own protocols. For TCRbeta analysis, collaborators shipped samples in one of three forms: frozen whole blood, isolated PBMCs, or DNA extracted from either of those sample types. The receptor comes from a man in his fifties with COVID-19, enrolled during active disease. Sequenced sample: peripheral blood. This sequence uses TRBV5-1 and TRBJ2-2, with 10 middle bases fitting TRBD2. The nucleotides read TGCGCCAGCAGCCCCCTAGCGGGAGCGGTCGGGGAGCTGTTTTTT. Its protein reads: CASSPLAGAVGELFF.